The clone carrying this TCR beta chain was recorded a few times. Its target is not known. These data originate in a study of T cells after posttransplantation cyclophosphamide. The germline V gene encodes CDR1 SGHTA and CDR2 FQGNSA. The ends were cut back, 3 bases at V and 0 bases at J, with 3 bases in the middle. CDR3 length: 13 residues. Study-wide points: Recipient CMV seropositivity and CMV reactivation strongly tracked TRB clonality. Later blood repertoires were often dominated by clones from the donor CD8+ memory compartment. Blood and skin or GI T cell repertoires showed limited TRB overlap.

Treatment was busulfan-fludarabine conditioning, a marrow graft, and cyclophosphamide on days +3 and +4. The method was immunoSEQ multiplex PCR; TCRdb's version includes in-frame clones alone and lacks a portion of them. The sample has under 8,500 clones, more than 65% seen once. The receptor comes from a male patient aged 25-45 years who received an allogeneic stem cell transplant from a related donor, was CMV-positive, and had acute GVHD only. Some T cells may be graft donor cells. The rearrangement links TRBV7-2 to TRBJ1-5, with D unclear. Sequencing was performed on PBMCs, taken about 1,500 days after allogeneic stem cell transplant with posttransplant cyclophosphamide. The CDR3 loop reads CASSFGSNQPQHF. The CDR3 nucleotides read TGTGCCAGCAGCTTCGGTAGCAATCAGCCCCAGCATTTT.